The clone carrying this T cell receptor beta chain has a count of ten or more. TCRdb redid the clone calls on the PCR reads using MiXCR. Here the sample spans tens of thousands of clones, around 32% being singletons. The sample comes from a study of metastatic and nonmetastatic thyroid tumors. All patients were untreated before thyroid surgery. Germline trimming cut 1 base from V and 1 base from J; bases unmatched to any gene: 14. Per germline, CDR1 LNHNV and CDR2 YYDKDF (reference sequence). This CDR3 comprises 21 residues. The chain employs TRBV15 and TRBJ2-6; 9 bases align to TRBD1. This clonotype originated in a female donor with papillary thyroid cancer or a benign thyroid nodule (not recorded which). Some clones in this sample may be carry-over from other donors' samples. Sequenced material: blood. DNA of the CDR3: TGTGCCACCAGCAGAGGATTTTCCGGGACAGGGTCCTGGTCTGGGGCCAACGTCCTGACTTTC. Protein product: CATSRGFSGTGSWSGANVLTF.